These 21 T cell receptor beta chains were sequenced from one sample in a study of cytomegalovirus exposure and HLA in healthy donors. The PCR contained 60 Vbeta and 13 Jbeta primers. Profiling relied on immunoSEQ multiplex PCR, and the TCRdb table lists in-frame clones only, not all of them. Of about 200,000 clones in the sample, 60% to 80% were seen once. The sequencing sample was made of PBMCs. All receptors come from a woman in her twenties or thirties in good health and CMV-seronegative.

The J gene is TRBJ2-7, the V gene TRBV30, with TRBD2 as a possible D gene (5 bases). CDR3 length: 13 residues. Deletions cut 3 bases from V and 4 bases from J, with 13 bases between. CDR1 and CDR2 from the germline V gene are GTSNPN and SVGIG (reference sequence). The CDR3, as DNA: TGTGCCTGGAGCGAGGATTCGGGGTACGAGCAGTACTTC. It yields the protein CAWSEDSGYEQYF.

The gene calls are TRBV9 and TRBJ1-6, with TRBD1 identical over 7 bases. The CDR3 loop spans 15 amino acids. After removal of 4 bases from V and 5 bases from J, the junction contained 6 bases not matched to a gene. Germline loops: CDR1 SGDLS, CDR2 YYNGEE. The CDR3 spells CASSLTGLNNSPLHF. CDR3 nucleotides: TGTGCCAGCAGCTTGACAGGGTTGAATAATTCACCCCTCCACTTT.

V usage is TRBV6-1 and J usage is TRBJ1-4, with TRBD1 matching over 7 bases. The ends lost 0 bases at V and 4 bases at J; junction bases unmatched: 2. The CDR3 runs to 15 residues. Germline V gene data show CDR1 as MNHNS and CDR2 as SASEGT. As DNA, the CDR3 is TGTGCCAGCAGTGAAGCGGGACAGTATAATGAAAAACTGTTTTTT. Protein sequence: CASSEAGQYNEKLFF.

This clone was counted between two and nine times. The chain couples TRBV7-6 to TRBJ2-7; tentatively, D is TRBD2 (5 bases). The germline V gene encodes CDR1 SGHVS and CDR2 FNYEAQ. V dropped 1 base and J dropped 2 bases, with 9 bases sitting between them. The CDR3 has 14 residues. In DNA, the CDR3 is TGTGCCAGCAGCTTAGAGGCGGGTCCCTACGAGCAGTACTTC. Translation: CASSLEAGPYEQYF.

The chain couples TRBV7-2 to TRBJ1-6; possibly TRBD1 for D (6 bases). The CDR3 length is 16 residues. Germline V gives CDR1 SGHTA, CDR2 FQGNSA. V was clipped by 2 bases and J by 7 bases, with 15 bases between them. In DNA, the CDR3 is TGTGCCAGCAGCTTACGGGTGGGGGCTGGGAATTCACCCCTCCACTTT. It is translated as CASSLRVGAGNSPLHF.

The chain carries TRBV10-3 and TRBJ2-1; weak D call: TRBD1 (5 bases). Trimming stripped 3 bases from V and 9 bases from J, with 6 bases between. In germline, CDR1 is ENHRY, CDR2 SYGVKD. The CDR3 is made up of 11 amino acids. The DNA of the CDR3 is TGTGCCATCAGTGAAAGGGGTGAGCAGTTCTTC. It yields the protein CAISERGEQFF.

This chain links TRBV28 with TRBJ2-3; D gene ambiguous. Trimming took off 3 bases at V and 2 bases at J, with 12 bases between the two ends. Per the germline V gene, CDR1 is MDHEN and CDR2 is SYDVKM. This CDR3 has 15 amino acids. The CDR3 nucleotides are TGTGCCAGCAGTTTTGGGTCGCGGTACACAGATACGCAGTATTTT. Amino acid sequence: CASSFGSRYTDTQYF. The full variable domain, with the rest looked up from reference TRBV28 and TRBJ2-3, is DVKVTQSSRYLVKRTGEKVFLECVQDMDHENMFWYRQDPGLGLRLIYFSYDVKMKEKGDIPEGYSVSREKKERFSLILESASTNQTSMYLCASSFGSRYTDTQYFGPGTRLTVL.

The CDR3 reads CASSPIQGDTQYF. CDR3 DNA sequence: TGTGCCAGCAGCCCAATACAGGGCGATACGCAGTATTTT. This rearrangement joins TRBV7-3 to TRBJ2-3; possibly TRBD1 for D (6 bases). V was cut by 5 bases and J by 6 bases, with 12 bases left in between. Germline CDR1 and CDR2: SGHTA and FQGTGA. There are 13 residues in the CDR3.

The genes are TRBV10-3 and TRBJ2-1, with a weak D call TRBD2 (6 bases). Trimming cost V 2 bases and J 4 bases, with 15 bases left between them. The CDR3 runs 16 residues. Looked up from germline, CDR1 is ENHRY and CDR2 is SYGVKD. CDR3 loop: CAISEPRRAGYNEQFF. For the CDR3, the DNA is TGTGCCATCAGTGAGCCCAGGAGGGCCGGGTACAATGAGCAGTTCTTC.

The chain joins TRBV5-1 to TRBJ2-3; TRBD2 is a possible D gene (5 bases). V gave up 5 bases and J gave up 2 bases, with 15 bases separating them. Germline CDR1 is SGHRS and CDR2 is YFSETQ. The CDR3 has 15 amino acids. CDR3 nucleotides: TGCGCCAGCAGTCGAGGGATCGAGTCCACAGATACGCAGTATTTT. It is translated as CASSRGIESTDTQYF. The full variable domain, rest sourced from reference TRBV5-1 and TRBJ2-3, is KAGVTQTPRYLIKTRGQQVTLSCSPISGHRSVSWYQQTPGQGLQFLFEYFSETQRNKGNFPGRFSGRQFSNSRSEMNVSTLELGDSALYLCASSRGIESTDTQYFGPGTRLTVL.

The rearrangement uses TRBV18 and TRBJ1-1; 8 positions agree with TRBD1. This CDR3 spans 14 amino acids. Losses at the gene ends were 5 bases for V and 0 bases for J; bases not matched to a gene: 2. CDR1 and CDR2 from the germline V gene are KGHSH and LQKENI. This CDR3 is CASSAQGVNTEAFF. CDR3 sequence (DNA): TGTGCCAGCTCAGCACAGGGGGTGAACACTGAAGCTTTCTTT.

J is TRBJ1-4 and V is TRBV4-2; no clear D gene. The CDR3 has 14 amino acids. Trimming removed 4 bases at V and 2 bases at J, with 8 bases between. CDR1 is LGHNA and CDR2 is YNFKEQ in the germline V gene. CDR3 bases: TGTGCCAGCAGCCCCCCAGTCACTAATGAAAAACTGTTTTTT. It codes for CASSPPVTNEKLFF.

The J gene is TRBJ2-3, the V gene TRBV7-3; TRBD2 agrees at 10 bases. The CDR3 length is 17 residues. The trim removed 1 base at V and 1 base at J, leaving 5 bases unmatched. Germline V gene data show CDR1 as SGHTA and CDR2 as FQGTGA. The CDR3 DNA reads TGTGCCAGCAGCTTAAAAGCTAGCGGGGGCCGCACAGATACGCAGTATTTT. Translated: CASSLKASGGRTDTQYF.

The chain is built from TRBV30 and TRBJ1-2, with TRBD1 matching 7 bases. Germline V CDR1 and CDR2: GTSNPN, SVGIG (reference sequence). This CDR3 spans 15 amino acids. Unmatched junction bases numbered 11, after V lost 2 bases and J lost 5 bases. The DNA of the CDR3 is TGTGCCTGGAGTAGGTCGAGGCAGGGGGTTTATGGCTACACCTTC. This encodes CAWSRSRQGVYGYTF. The whole variable domain, remainder taken from reference TRBV30 and TRBJ1-2, is SQTIHQWPATLVQPVGSPLSLECTVEGTSNPNLYWYRQAAGRGLQLLFYSVGIGQISSEVPQNLSASRPQDRQFILSSKKLLLSDSGFYLCAWSRSRQGVYGYTFGSGTRLTVV.

The rearrangement uses TRBV12-5 and TRBJ1-2; no clear D. Trimming left V 2 bases short and J 4 bases short, with 5 bases between. The germline gives CDR1 LGHNT, CDR2 FRNRAP. The CDR3 is 12 residues long. Here the CDR3 DNA reads TGTGCTAGTGGTTTGAACTTCTATGGCTACACCTTC. This gives the protein CASGLNFYGYTF.

V and J are TRBV18 and TRBJ1-2; TRBD1 agrees at 7 bases. This CDR3 is 14 amino acids long. Germline V lookup: CDR1 KGHSH, CDR2 LQKENI. V shed 3 bases and J 6 bases; nucleotides not matched to a gene: 7. In DNA, the CDR3 is TGTGCCAGCTCACCGATCGGCAGGGGGAATGGCTACACCTTC. Translation gives CASSPIGRGNGYTF.

The chain combines TRBV6-1 with TRBJ2-5; maybe TRBD1 (6 bases). TRBJ2-7 matches the DNA end more closely, so the J call is doubtful. This CDR3 has 15 residues. CDR1 is MNHNS and CDR2 is SASEGT in the germline V gene. The CDR3 DNA reads as TGTGCCAGCAGTGAAGCCGGGACACCCTATTACGAGCAGTACTTC. The encoded protein is CASSEAGTPYYEQYF.

This clone was detected only a few times. V usage is TRBV27 and J usage is TRBJ2-7; TRBD2 aligns across 8 bases. The CDR3 loop spans 18 amino acids. Unmatched junction bases numbered 15, after V lost 4 bases and J lost 1 base. Looked up from germline, CDR1 is MNHEY and CDR2 is SMNVEV (reference sequence). The CDR3 nucleotides read TGTGCCAGCAGTTGGGGAGGTGGGCGCGGGAGGATATCCTACGAGCAGTACTTC. This gives the protein CASSWGGGRGRISYEQYF.

The genes are TRBV2 and TRBJ1-5; D unresolved. There are 13 residues in the CDR3. Trimming stripped 5 bases from V and 3 bases from J, with 8 bases between. Germline assignment: CDR1 SNHLY and CDR2 FYNNEI. CDR3: CASSRVFNQPQHF. DNA for the CDR3: TGTGCCAGCAGTCGCGTTTTCAATCAGCCCCAGCATTTT.

The chain links TRBV14 to TRBJ1-3; TRBD1 matches 7 bases. J was trimmed by 6 bases and V by 4 bases; bases with no gene match: 12. Germline lookup yields CDR1 SGHDN and CDR2 FVKESK. This CDR3 has 16 residues. Here the CDR3 DNA reads TGTGCCAGCAGCCCCCTCGGGGACAGAGCTTCAAACACCATATATTTT. Encoded protein: CASSPLGDRASNTIYF.

V and J are TRBV5-6 and TRBJ2-1; possibly TRBD1 for D (5 bases). Germline CDR1 and CDR2: SGHDT and YYEEEE. The CDR3 has 14 amino acids. V was shortened by 1 base and J by 4 bases, with 9 bases between the two germline ends. DNA of the CDR3: TGTGCCAGCAGCTTGCTTGACAGTTACAATGAGCAGTTCTTC. Translating it yields CASSLLDSYNEQFF.